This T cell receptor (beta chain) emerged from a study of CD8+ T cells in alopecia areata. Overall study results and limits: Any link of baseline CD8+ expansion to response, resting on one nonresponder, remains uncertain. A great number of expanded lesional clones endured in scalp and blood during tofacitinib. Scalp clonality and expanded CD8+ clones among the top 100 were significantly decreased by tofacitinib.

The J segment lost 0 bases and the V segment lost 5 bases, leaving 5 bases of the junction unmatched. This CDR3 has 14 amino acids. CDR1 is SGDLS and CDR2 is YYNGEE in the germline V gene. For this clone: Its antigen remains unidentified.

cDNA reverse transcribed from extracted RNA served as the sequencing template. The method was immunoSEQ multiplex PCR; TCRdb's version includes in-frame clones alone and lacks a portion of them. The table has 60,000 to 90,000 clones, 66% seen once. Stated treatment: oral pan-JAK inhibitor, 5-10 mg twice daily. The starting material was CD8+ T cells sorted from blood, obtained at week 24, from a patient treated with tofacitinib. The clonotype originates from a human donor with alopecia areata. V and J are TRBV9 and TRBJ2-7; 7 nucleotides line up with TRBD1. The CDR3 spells CASSRDSLSYEQYF. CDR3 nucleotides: TGTGCCAGCAGTCGGGACAGCCTCTCCTACGAGCAGTACTTC.